This T cell receptor (beta chain) was obtained from a study of control samples from healthy donors and cancer patients. Trimming took 7 bases from V and 2 from J, leaving 7 bases between them. Germline V CDR1 and CDR2: MNHEY, SVGAGI. The CDR3 runs to 12 residues. This table comes from immunoSEQ multiplex PCR, and its TCRdb copy is limited to in-frame clones, with some not included. The data hold about 130,000 clones, with more than 85% observed a single time. This chain connects TRBV6-5 to TRBJ2-3, with D tentatively TRBD1 (6 bases). Sequenced sample: blood. The clonotype originates from a man younger than 30 in good health. The CDR3 region has the DNA TGTGCCAGCAAGGGGGACACAGATACGCAGTATTTT. Residues: CASKGDTDTQYF.